The 2 T cell receptor beta chains listed next were all sequenced from one sample in a study of long-term antiretroviral therapy in people with HIV. Investigators performed immunoSEQ version v3.0 at survey level. TCRdb's copy holds only in-frame clones and misses some; the assay was immunoSEQ multiplex PCR. The table includes about 19,000 clones, around 76% detected once. The sample in question was unsorted PBMCs, obtained 2.2 years after starting antiretroviral therapy. The receptor source for this set is a man between 45 and 60 years old with HIV.

This clone was counted a few times. The chain couples TRBV5-1 to TRBJ1-3; D is possibly TRBD1 (5 bases). V was cut by 0 bases and J by 2 bases, with 9 bases left in between. Looked up from germline, CDR1 is SGHRS and CDR2 is YFSETQ. The CDR3 extends over 15 amino acids. CDR3 nucleotides: TGCGCCAGCAGCTTGGCCGACAGCACTGGAAACACCATATATTTT. This sequence encodes CASSLADSTGNTIYF.

This chain connects TRBV20-1 to TRBJ2-1; D gene unclear. Germline CDR1 DFQATT, CDR2 SNEGSKA (reference sequence). The V gene lost 3 bases and the J gene lost 3 bases, with 3 bases spanning the gap. This CDR3 contains 11 residues. As DNA, the CDR3 is TGCAGTGCTAGGTTCTACAATGAGCAGTTCTTC. As protein: CSARFYNEQFF.